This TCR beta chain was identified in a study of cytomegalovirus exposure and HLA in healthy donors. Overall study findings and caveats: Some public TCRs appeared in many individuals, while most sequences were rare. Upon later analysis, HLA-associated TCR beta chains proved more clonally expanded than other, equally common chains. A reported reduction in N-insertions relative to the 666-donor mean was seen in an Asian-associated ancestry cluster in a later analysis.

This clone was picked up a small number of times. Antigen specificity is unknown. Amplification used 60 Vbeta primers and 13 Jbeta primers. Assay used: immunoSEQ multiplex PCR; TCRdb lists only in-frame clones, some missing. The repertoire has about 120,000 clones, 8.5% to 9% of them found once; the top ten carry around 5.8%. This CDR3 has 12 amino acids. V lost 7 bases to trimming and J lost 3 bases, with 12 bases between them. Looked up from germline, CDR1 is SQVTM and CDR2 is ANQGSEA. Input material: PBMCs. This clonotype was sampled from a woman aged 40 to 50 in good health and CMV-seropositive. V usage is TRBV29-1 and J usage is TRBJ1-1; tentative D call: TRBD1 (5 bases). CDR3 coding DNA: TGCAGCGCCGACGACAGATACACTGAAGCTTTCTTT. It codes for CSADDRYTEAFF.